The rows below give T cell receptor beta chains drawn from one sample of a study of radiotherapy plus CTLA-4 blockade in lung cancer. Libraries were prepared by immunoSEQ multiplex PCR; TCRdb keeps only in-frame clonotypes and omits some of them. The sample shows 130,000 or so clones, approximately 90% of them seen only once. This specimen consisted of peripheral blood, obtained from a patient treated with radiotherapy plus ipilimumab. All receptors derive from a human donor with non-small cell lung cancer that progressed on radiotherapy plus ipilimumab. Each CDR3 is given with its conserved first and last residue. The D gene is left open where the match is weak. Expanded clones get a size class; other rows say once, few or many, or leave the size out.

>.|once|TRBV6-5|TRBJ2-7
TGTGCCAGCAGTTACGGCTATTCCTACGAGCAGTACTTC
CASSYGYSYEQYF
>TRBD1|once|TRBV7-2|TRBJ1-1
TGTGCCAGCAGCTTAGGGGGGACAGGGACCACTGAAGCTTTCTTT
CASSLGGTGTTEAFF
>TRBD2|.|TRBV7-9|TRBJ2-5
TGTGCCAGCAGCTGGGGACTAGCGGCGATTCAAGAGACCCAGTACTTC
CASSWGLAAIQETQYF
>.|.|TRBV13|TRBJ2-1
TGTGCCAGCAGCTTAGGCGGAACGGACGATGAGCAGTTCTTC
CASSLGGTDDEQFF
>.|.|TRBV7-2|TRBJ2-1
TGTGCCAGCAGCACGCGGCGAGAGCAGTTCTTC
CASSTRREQFF
>.|few|TRBV19|TRBJ1-3
TGTGCCAGTAGTATTGCCCAGACAGCCGGAAACACCATATATTTT
CASSIAQTAGNTIYF
>TRBD1|.|TRBV18|TRBJ2-1
TGTGCCAGCTCACCGGGACAGGGGAAAAGAAATGAGCAGTTCTTC
CASSPGQGKRNEQFF
>.|.|TRBV15|TRBJ2-7
TGTGCCACCAGCCCCTACCCGAGGAGGAGCTCCTACGAGCAGTACTTC
CATSPYPRRSSYEQYF
>.|.|TRBV10-3|TRBJ2-2
TGTGCCACCAGCGGAACGGTCGGGGAGCTGTTTTTT
CATSGTVGELFF
>.|once|TRBV4-1|TRBJ2-7
TGCGCCAGCAGCCAAGCCGGGGTCTCGGGACACGAGCAGTACTTC
CASSQAGVSGHEQYF
>.|.|TRBV11-3|TRBJ2-5
TGTGCCAGCAGCCCTCCCCGGGGGACGGCCGAGACCCAGTACTTC
CASSPPRGTAETQYF
>.|.|TRBV10-3|TRBJ2-7
TGTGCCACCAAGCCCCCCCTTGTAGATTACGAGCAGTACTTC
CATKPPLVDYEQYF
>.|.|TRBV7-3|TRBJ2-3
TGTGCCAGCAGCTTGCTAGGAATCACAGATACGCAGTATTTT
CASSLLGITDTQYF
>TRBD2|.|TRBV5-1|TRBJ2-3
TGCGCCAGCAGAGCGACTAGCAGTTTCACAGATACGCAGTATTTT
CASRATSSFTDTQYF
>TRBD1|many|TRBV7-9|TRBJ2-7
TGTGCCAGCAGCCCGGACAGGAGTCCCTACGAGCAGTACTTC
CASSPDRSPYEQYF
>.|.|TRBV6-5|TRBJ1-3
TGTGCCAGCACCCCCGGAGGGCCCTCTGGAAACACCATATATTTT
CASTPGGPSGNTIYF
>.|.|TRBV5-8|TRBJ1-2
TGTGCCAGCAGCCCCGGAGTAGGGACTCAATACTTC
CASSPGVGTQYF
>TRBD2|.|TRBV5-8|TRBJ2-3
TGTGCCAGCAGCTTTCCCCGGCGGGAGGCCACGCAGTATTTT
CASSFPRREATQYF
>.|.|TRBV7-8|TRBJ1-2
TGTGCCAGCAGCAGGGTCGGGGGCAGCTATGGCTACACCTTC
CASSRVGGSYGYTF
>TRBD2|few|TRBV6-6|TRBJ2-1
TGTGCCAGCAGACTGACTAGCGGGAGAAAGAATGAGCAGTTCTTC
CASRLTSGRKNEQFF
>TRBD1|.|TRBV7-3|TRBJ2-5
TGTGCCAGCAGCTCGCGGACAGGGACGCAAGAGACCCAGTACTTC
CASSSRTGTQETQYF
>.|.|TRBV5-1|TRBJ2-7
TGCGCCAGCAGCTTGGAGGCGGGTCGGGTCTACGAGCAGTACTTC
CASSLEAGRVYEQYF